These 5 T cell receptor beta chains originate from one sample sequenced in a study of T cell responses to AZD1222 COVID-19 vaccine. Profiling relied on immunoSEQ multiplex PCR, and the TCRdb table lists in-frame clones only, not all of them. Of approximately 160,000 clones listed, about nine tenths were seen once; the top ten hold 2.6%. Sequences were derived from peripheral blood, sampled on day 0 of AZD1222 vaccination. Receptors originate from an adult in good health.

The chain combines TRBV13 with TRBJ1-1; TRBD1 matches at 8 bases. Germline assignment: CDR1 PRHDT and CDR2 FYEKMQ (reference sequence). The CDR3 has 14 residues. V was pared by 5 bases and J by 10 bases, with 12 bases of the junction left unmatched. The CDR3 nucleotides read TGTGCCAGCAGCGGGTCCGACAGGGGAGTGGGAGCTTTCTTT. Amino acids: CASSGSDRGVGAFF.

V is TRBV18 and J is TRBJ1-2; D remains ambiguous. This CDR3 comprises 14 residues. The germline gives CDR1 KGHSH, CDR2 LQKENI. V lost 0 bases, J lost 4 bases, and 9 bases lay in between. The CDR3 region has the DNA TGTGCCAGCTCACCACCGTCTTGGCCCTATGGCTACACCTTC. Its protein is CASSPPSWPYGYTF.

This sequence joins TRBV6-5 and TRBJ2-7; TRBD2 matches 9 bases. The V gene end was trimmed by 7 bases and the J gene end by 6 bases; junction bases not matched to a gene: 7. The CDR3 loop spans 13 amino acids. Per the germline V gene, CDR1 is MNHEY and CDR2 is SVGAGI. The CDR3 DNA sequence: TGTGCCAGCATGGGACTAGCTACTATCGAGCAGTACTTC. It encodes CASMGLATIEQYF.

CDR3 DNA: TGTGCCAGCAGCTACAGCGGTAATGAAAAACTGTTTTTT. Protein product: CASSYSGNEKLFF. The rearrangement uses TRBV7-9 and TRBJ1-4; D is ambiguous. The germline V and J ends were trimmed by 4 bases and 4 bases, with 7 bases remaining between them. CDR3 length equals 13 residues. The germline V gene encodes CDR1 SEHNR and CDR2 FQNEAQ (reference sequence).

V is TRBV28 and J is TRBJ2-1, with TRBD2 matching 7 bases. The CDR3 covers 13 residues. Germline trimming cut 5 bases from V and 7 bases from J; bases unmatched to any gene: 5. Germline V lookup: CDR1 MDHEN, CDR2 SYDVKM. The chain's CDR3 is CASSPQRGNEQFF. The CDR3 nucleotides are TGTGCCAGCAGTCCACAGCGGGGAAATGAGCAGTTCTTC.